The rows below give T cell receptor beta chains drawn from one sample of a study of blood T cell repertoires in COVID-19. Assay: immunoSEQ multiplex PCR; the TCRdb copy retains only in-frame clones and omits some. The repertoire consists of about 140,000 clones, with around 86% occurring once and the leading ten covering around 8.4%. The sample consisted of peripheral blood. Receptor source: a human donor in a cohort sampled during active COVID-19. CDR3s include the opening cysteine and the closing phenylalanine or tryptophan. Fields, in order: clone size, J gene, D gene, V gene, CDR3 protein, CDR3 DNA. A D gene is named only where the DNA matches it firmly. Where a row states a size, it is once, few, many or the class of an expanded clone; other rows omit it.

abundance: NA
j_gene: TRBJ1-2
d_gene: NA
v_gene: TRBV15
CDR3aa: CATSRVGKSDYGYTF
CDR3nt: TGTGCCACCAGCAGAGTTGGAAAGAGCGACTATGGCTACACCTTC

abundance: NA
j_gene: TRBJ2-3
d_gene: NA
v_gene: TRBV2
CDR3aa: CASSARVPDTQYF
CDR3nt: TGTGCCAGCAGTGCCCGCGTGCCAGATACGCAGTATTTT

abundance: once
j_gene: TRBJ2-7
d_gene: TRBD1
v_gene: TRBV25-1
CDR3aa: CASSVIRTGPYEQYF
CDR3nt: TGTGCCAGCAGTGTCATAAGGACAGGTCCCTACGAGCAGTACTTC

abundance: once
j_gene: TRBJ2-7
d_gene: NA
v_gene: TRBV4-3
CDR3aa: CASSHGGGAYEQYF
CDR3nt: TGCGCCAGCAGCCACGGAGGGGGGGCGTACGAGCAGTACTTC

abundance: NA
j_gene: TRBJ2-7
d_gene: NA
v_gene: TRBV5-1
CDR3aa: CASSPMGQYEQYF
CDR3nt: TGCGCCAGCAGCCCCATGGGACAATACGAGCAGTACTTC

abundance: NA
j_gene: TRBJ2-7
d_gene: TRBD2
v_gene: TRBV28
CDR3aa: CASRTTSGSPIEQYF
CDR3nt: TGTGCCAGCAGAACGACTAGCGGGAGCCCTATAGAGCAGTACTTC

abundance: NA
j_gene: TRBJ1-2
d_gene: TRBD1
v_gene: TRBV6-5
CDR3aa: CASSYSGQGRYGYTF
CDR3nt: TGTGCCAGCAGTTACTCTGGACAGGGCCGCTATGGCTACACCTTC

abundance: NA
j_gene: TRBJ2-7
d_gene: TRBD1
v_gene: TRBV7-9
CDR3aa: CASSLPGQGSEQYF
CDR3nt: TGTGCCAGCAGCTTACCGGGACAGGGTTCCGAGCAGTACTTC

abundance: NA
j_gene: TRBJ2-1
d_gene: NA
v_gene: TRBV29-1
CDR3aa: CSVEWPYDNEQFF
CDR3nt: TGCAGCGTTGAGTGGCCTTACGACAATGAGCAGTTCTTC

abundance: few
j_gene: TRBJ1-3
d_gene: NA
v_gene: TRBV28
CDR3aa: CASLNNPGNTIYF
CDR3nt: TGTGCCAGCCTTAACAATCCTGGAAACACCATATATTTT

abundance: once
j_gene: TRBJ2-5
d_gene: TRBD1
v_gene: TRBV15
CDR3aa: CATSRDRGQETQYF
CDR3nt: TGTGCCACCAGCAGGGACAGGGGACAAGAGACCCAGTACTTC

abundance: NA
j_gene: TRBJ2-5
d_gene: TRBD2
v_gene: TRBV5-1
CDR3aa: CASSLGRLAETQYF
CDR3nt: TGCGCCAGCAGCTTGGGGAGACTAGCGGAGACCCAGTACTTC

abundance: NA
j_gene: TRBJ1-4
d_gene: TRBD1
v_gene: TRBV18
CDR3aa: CASSEWTGDEKLFF
CDR3nt: TGTGCCAGCTCAGAATGGACAGGGGATGAAAAACTGTTTTTT

abundance: NA
j_gene: TRBJ1-6
d_gene: TRBD1
v_gene: TRBV7-6
CDR3aa: CASSLRQGGNSPLHF
CDR3nt: TGTGCCAGCAGCTTAAGACAGGGGGGAAATTCACCCCTCCACTTT

abundance: many
j_gene: TRBJ1-2
d_gene: NA
v_gene: TRBV4-2
CDR3aa: CASSQDQAGYTF
CDR3nt: TGTGCCAGCAGCCAAGATCAGGCAGGCTACACCTTC

abundance: NA
j_gene: TRBJ2-7
d_gene: TRBD2
v_gene: TRBV9
CDR3aa: CASSSHPGLAGGRGYEQYF
CDR3nt: TGTGCCAGCAGCTCCCACCCGGGACTAGCGGGAGGGAGGGGCTACGAGCAGTACTTC

abundance: NA
j_gene: TRBJ1-1
d_gene: NA
v_gene: TRBV6-5
CDR3aa: CASSNRVGIGTEAFF
CDR3nt: TGTGCCAGCAGTAACAGGGTGGGAATCGGCACTGAAGCTTTCTTT

abundance: NA
j_gene: TRBJ2-1
d_gene: TRBD2
v_gene: TRBV28
CDR3aa: CASNGAGVSYNEQFF
CDR3nt: TGTGCCAGCAACGGAGCGGGAGTGTCCTACAATGAGCAGTTCTTC

abundance: once
j_gene: TRBJ2-4
d_gene: TRBD1
v_gene: TRBV4-2
CDR3aa: CASSHKTGGTENIQYF
CDR3nt: TGTGCCAGCAGCCACAAGACAGGGGGGACCGAAAACATTCAGTACTTC

abundance: NA
j_gene: TRBJ2-4
d_gene: TRBD2
v_gene: TRBV18
CDR3aa: CASSRGLAGVENIQYF
CDR3nt: TGTGCCAGCTCACGGGGACTAGCGGGAGTCGAAAACATTCAGTACTTC

abundance: NA
j_gene: TRBJ2-7
d_gene: TRBD2
v_gene: TRBV2
CDR3aa: CASSGLAGGGYEQYF
CDR3nt: TGTGCCAGCAGCGGACTAGCGGGAGGGGGTTACGAGCAGTACTTC

abundance: NA
j_gene: TRBJ2-3
d_gene: NA
v_gene: TRBV11-3
CDR3aa: CASSLGTGDTQYF
CDR3nt: TGTGCCAGCAGCTTAGGAACGGGAGATACGCAGTATTTT

abundance: NA
j_gene: TRBJ1-1
d_gene: NA
v_gene: TRBV27
CDR3aa: CASSLSGTRGNTEAFF
CDR3nt: TGTGCCAGCAGTTTATCTGGGACACGGGGGAACACTGAAGCTTTCTTT

abundance: NA
j_gene: TRBJ2-2
d_gene: TRBD2
v_gene: TRBV3-1/TRBV3-2
CDR3aa: CASRAGGPHTGELFF
CDR3nt: TGTGCCAGCAGGGCGGGAGGGCCCCACACCGGGGAGCTGTTTTTT

abundance: NA
j_gene: TRBJ2-7
d_gene: TRBD1
v_gene: TRBV15
CDR3aa: CATSGDRASYEQYF
CDR3nt: TGTGCCACCAGTGGGGACAGAGCCTCCTACGAGCAGTACTTC

abundance: NA
j_gene: TRBJ2-5
d_gene: NA
v_gene: TRBV5-5
CDR3aa: CASSRGSKGETQYF
CDR3nt: TGTGCCAGCAGCCGGGGGAGTAAAGGAGAGACCCAGTACTTC

abundance: once
j_gene: TRBJ1-4
d_gene: NA
v_gene: TRBV6-5
CDR3aa: CASRPHGGEKLFF
CDR3nt: TGTGCCAGCAGACCCCATGGAGGCGAAAAACTGTTTTTT

abundance: NA
j_gene: TRBJ1-1
d_gene: TRBD1
v_gene: TRBV2
CDR3aa: CASRNRDSMNTEAFF
CDR3nt: TGTGCCAGCAGAAACCGGGACAGCATGAACACTGAAGCTTTCTTT

abundance: NA
j_gene: TRBJ2-2
d_gene: NA
v_gene: TRBV3-1/TRBV3-2
CDR3aa: CASSPTDRNTGELFF
CDR3nt: TGTGCCAGCAGCCCAACGGACAGGAACACCGGGGAGCTGTTTTTT

abundance: NA
j_gene: TRBJ1-4
d_gene: TRBD1
v_gene: TRBV5-1
CDR3aa: CASSLMGPGGESSDRYNEKLFF
CDR3nt: TGCGCCAGCAGCTTAATGGGGCCAGGGGGCGAATCGTCCGATCGGTATAATGAAAAACTGTTTTTT

abundance: NA
j_gene: TRBJ2-7
d_gene: TRBD2
v_gene: TRBV27
CDR3aa: CASKQLGRVYEQYF
CDR3nt: TGTGCCAGCAAACAACTAGGGAGGGTCTACGAGCAGTACTTC

abundance: once
j_gene: TRBJ2-5
d_gene: TRBD1
v_gene: TRBV3-1/TRBV3-2
CDR3aa: CASSQDRRDRVQETQYF
CDR3nt: TGTGCCAGCAGCCAAGATCGGAGGGACAGGGTTCAAGAGACCCAGTACTTC

abundance: once
j_gene: TRBJ1-2
d_gene: NA
v_gene: TRBV2
CDR3aa: CASNRANYGYTF
CDR3nt: TGTGCCAGCAACAGGGCTAACTATGGCTACACCTTC

abundance: NA
j_gene: TRBJ1-6
d_gene: TRBD1
v_gene: TRBV25-1
CDR3aa: CASSPRTGLYSPLHF
CDR3nt: TGTGCCAGCAGTCCCCGGACAGGGTTATATTCACCCCTCCACTTT

abundance: NA
j_gene: TRBJ2-7
d_gene: NA
v_gene: TRBV24-1
CDR3aa: CATSDYPQGYEQYF
CDR3nt: TGTGCCACCAGTGACTATCCTCAGGGCTACGAGCAGTACTTC

abundance: NA
j_gene: TRBJ1-5
d_gene: TRBD1
v_gene: TRBV19
CDR3aa: CASSFRGAGSNQPQHF
CDR3nt: TGTGCCAGTAGCTTCAGGGGGGCTGGCAGCAATCAGCCCCAGCATTTT

abundance: NA
j_gene: TRBJ1-1
d_gene: TRBD1
v_gene: TRBV15
CDR3aa: CATSTDRGRGHTEAFF
CDR3nt: TGTGCCACCAGCACCGACAGGGGGCGCGGCCACACTGAAGCTTTCTTT

abundance: NA
j_gene: TRBJ2-3
d_gene: TRBD2
v_gene: TRBV18
CDR3aa: CASSPPGRLAGGGTQYF
CDR3nt: TGTGCCAGCTCACCACCGGGAAGACTAGCGGGAGGGGGTACGCAGTATTTT

abundance: few
j_gene: TRBJ2-3
d_gene: NA
v_gene: TRBV7-9
CDR3aa: CASSLGEFTDTQYF
CDR3nt: TGTGCCAGCAGCCTCGGGGAGTTCACAGATACGCAGTATTTT

abundance: NA
j_gene: TRBJ1-5
d_gene: NA
v_gene: TRBV5-8
CDR3aa: CASSPGLESNQPQHF
CDR3nt: TGTGCCAGCAGCCCGGGACTTGAAAGCAATCAGCCCCAGCATTTT

abundance: NA
j_gene: TRBJ2-2
d_gene: TRBD2
v_gene: TRBV5-4
CDR3aa: CASSSPAGGTTGELFF
CDR3nt: TGTGCCAGCAGCTCCCCCGCGGGAGGCACCACCGGGGAGCTGTTTTTT

abundance: once
j_gene: TRBJ2-7
d_gene: NA
v_gene: TRBV5-1
CDR3aa: CASSLVRLGDEQYF
CDR3nt: TGCGCCAGCAGCTTGGTCAGACTAGGGGACGAGCAGTACTTC